The source of this T cell receptor (beta chain) is a study of T cell repertoires in cytomegalovirus infection. Overall study: CMV infection and matching HLA type were both indicated by public TCR beta signatures. Study findings and constraints: Frequencies of public TCR beta families were cumulated, and this identified carriers of CMV plus the relevant HLA. CMV-specific TCR beta clonotypes restricted by HLA-C were the ones dominating the ex vivo response.

Ten or more counts support this clonotype. What it recognizes is unknown. Via MiXCR, TCRdb re-called the reads, giving one row per CDR3 protein. The data hold about 250,000 distinct CDR3 sequences, with roughly an eighth observed a single time. The CDR3 has 15 amino acids. Germline assignment: CDR1 MNHEY and CDR2 SVGAGI. Germline trimming cut 0 bases from V and 3 bases from J; bases unmatched to any gene: 1. The sample taken for sequencing was PBMCs. This chain uses TRBV6-5 with TRBJ2-7; 11 bases fit TRBD1. The source is a human donor in good health (CMV status not recorded). Some clones in this sample may be carry-over from other donors' samples. This CDR3 is CASSYSGQGDYEQYF. For the CDR3, the DNA is TGTGCCAGCAGTTACTCGGGACAGGGGGACTACGAGCAGTACTTC.